This T cell receptor (beta chain) was sequenced during a study of cytomegalovirus exposure and HLA in healthy donors. A word on this clone: The antigen remains unidentified.

Trimming took 5 bases from V and 9 from J, leaving 9 bases between them. Germline CDR1 is MRHNA and CDR2 is SNTAGT. This CDR3 is built from 11 residues. Broader study findings: High sensitivity and specificity were reportedly achieved when the classifier diagnosed cytomegalovirus status. The investigators catalogued about 170 TCR beta chains as cytomegalovirus-associated.

Clones were read by immunoSEQ multiplex PCR, and TCRdb kept only the in-frame ones, dropping some. The sample lists 100,000 to 150,000 clones; about nine tenths were seen once. J is TRBJ2-3 and V is TRBV6-4; D not certain. The receptor's source is a woman between 18 and 29 years old in good health and CMV-seronegative. Sequenced input: PBMCs. CDR3 residues: CASSKSRTQYF. The CDR3 nucleotides are TGTGCCAGCAGTAAGAGCCGGACGCAGTATTTT.